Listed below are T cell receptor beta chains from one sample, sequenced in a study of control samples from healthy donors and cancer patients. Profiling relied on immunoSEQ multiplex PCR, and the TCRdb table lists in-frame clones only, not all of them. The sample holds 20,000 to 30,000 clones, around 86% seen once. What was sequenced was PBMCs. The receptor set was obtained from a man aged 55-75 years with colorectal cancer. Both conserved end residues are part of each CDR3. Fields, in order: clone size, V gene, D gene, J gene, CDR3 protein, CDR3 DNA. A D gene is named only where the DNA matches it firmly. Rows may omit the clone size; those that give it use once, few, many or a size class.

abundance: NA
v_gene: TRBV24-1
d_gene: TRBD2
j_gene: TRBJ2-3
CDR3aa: CATSGTSGGSYTQYF
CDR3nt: TGTGCCACCAGTGGTACCAGCGGGGGTTCCTATACGCAGTATTTT

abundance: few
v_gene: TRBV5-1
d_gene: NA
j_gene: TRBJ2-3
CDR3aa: CASSSGTPGGDTQYF
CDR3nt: TGCGCCAGCAGCTCTGGGACTCCCGGAGGGGATACGCAGTATTTT

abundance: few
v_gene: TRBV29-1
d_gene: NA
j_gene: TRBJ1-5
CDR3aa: CSVEGSPGNQPQHF
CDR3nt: TGCAGCGTTGAGGGCTCCCCTGGCAATCAGCCCCAGCATTTT

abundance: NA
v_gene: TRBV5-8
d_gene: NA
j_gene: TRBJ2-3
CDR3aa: CASLAQGPGNTQYF
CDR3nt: TGTGCCAGCCTCGCACAGGGCCCAGGGAATACGCAGTATTTT

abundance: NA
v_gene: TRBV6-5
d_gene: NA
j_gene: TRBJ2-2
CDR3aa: CASSPGGAGELFF
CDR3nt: TGTGCCAGCAGCCCCGGGGGAGCCGGGGAGCTGTTTTTT

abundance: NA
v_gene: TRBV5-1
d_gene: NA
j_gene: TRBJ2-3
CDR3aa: CASCLRGGPDTQYF
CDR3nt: TGCGCCAGCTGTCTGAGGGGTGGCCCAGATACGCAGTATTTT

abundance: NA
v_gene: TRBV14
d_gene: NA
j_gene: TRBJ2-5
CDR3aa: CASSRRDTQETQYF
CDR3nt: TGTGCCAGCAGCCGCCGGGACACCCAAGAGACCCAGTACTTC

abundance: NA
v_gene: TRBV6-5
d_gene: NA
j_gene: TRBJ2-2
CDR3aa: CASSSSGNTGELFF
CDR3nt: TGTGCCAGCAGCTCTTCCGGGAACACCGGGGAGCTGTTTTTT

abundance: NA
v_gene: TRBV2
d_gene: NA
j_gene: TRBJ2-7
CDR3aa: CASRAARSGRSYEQYF
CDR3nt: TGTGCCAGCAGGGCCGCGAGATCGGGCAGGAGCTACGAGCAGTACTTC

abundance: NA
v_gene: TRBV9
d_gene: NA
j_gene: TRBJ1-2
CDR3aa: CASSVSQGMNYGYTF
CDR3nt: TGTGCCAGCAGCGTAAGTCAGGGAATGAACTATGGCTACACCTTC

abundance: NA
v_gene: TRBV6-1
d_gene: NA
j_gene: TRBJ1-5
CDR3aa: CASSPSSSNQPQHF
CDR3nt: TGTGCCAGCAGTCCCTCCAGTAGCAATCAGCCCCAGCATTTT

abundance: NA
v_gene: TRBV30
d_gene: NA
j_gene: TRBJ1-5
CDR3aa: CAWSPGENQPQHF
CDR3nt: TGTGCCTGGAGTCCGGGAGAAAATCAGCCCCAGCATTTT

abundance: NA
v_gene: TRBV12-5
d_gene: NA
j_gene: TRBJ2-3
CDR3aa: CASGLSEFTQYF
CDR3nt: TGTGCTAGTGGTTTGAGCGAGTTTACGCAGTATTTT